Listed here are 25 T cell receptor beta chains from one sample, sequenced in a study of CD8 T cells in ankylosing spondylitis. TCRdb independently ran MiXCR on the 5' RACE reads; one entry per CDR3 protein. The sample lists 100,000 to 150,000 distinct CDR3 sequences; 7% were seen once. Sequencing was done on a sample of blood, either unsorted or a sorted T cell fraction (not recorded which). The origin of the receptors is a male donor with ankylosing spondylitis or in good health (not recorded which).

This clonotype was seen repeatedly, ten times or more. The J gene is TRBJ2-3, the V gene TRBV5-1; 10 bases match TRBD2. The CDR3 is made up of 17 amino acids. Germline CDR1 is SGHRS and CDR2 is YFSETQ. Trimming removed 0 bases from V and 1 base from J; junction bases left unmatched: 5. This chain's CDR3 is CASSLGTSGVGTDTQYF. In DNA form, the CDR3 reads TGCGCCAGCAGCTTGGGAACTAGCGGGGTGGGCACAGATACGCAGTATTTT.

The chain couples TRBV7-9 to TRBJ2-3, with D possibly being TRBD2 (5 bases). Trimming shortened V by 7 bases and J by 5 bases, and 19 bases separated the two germline ends. CDR3 size: 15 residues. Germline CDR1 reads SEHNR; CDR2 reads FQNEAQ (reference sequence). Here the CDR3 reads CASTPKEVWLDTQYF. DNA for the CDR3: TGTGCCAGCACCCCAAAGGAGGTGTGGTTAGATACGCAGTATTTT.

In this sample, this clonotype turned up many times. This sequence joins TRBV10-2 and TRBJ2-1, with D perhaps matching TRBD1 or TRBD2 (5 bases each). CDR3 size: 12 residues. Germline values: CDR1 WSHSY, CDR2 SAAADI. V lost 8 bases to trimming and J lost 7 bases, with 12 bases between them. CDR3 loop: CASGDARNEQFF. CDR3 coding DNA: TGCGCCAGCGGGGACGCCCGGAATGAGCAGTTCTTC.

V is TRBV4-1 and J is TRBJ1-1, with D perhaps matching TRBD1 (6 bases). Trimming removed 0 bases from V and 1 base from J, with 9 bases in between. Germline CDR1 is MGHRA and CDR2 is YSYEKL. This CDR3 contains 15 residues. The CDR3 here is CASSQEWTANTEAFF. For the CDR3, the DNA is TGCGCCAGCAGCCAAGAATGGACAGCGAACACTGAAGCTTTCTTT.

This clonotype appeared many times. The chain couples TRBV5-1 to TRBJ1-1; weak D call: TRBD1 (6 bases). The CDR3 loop spans 15 amino acids. The ends were cut back, 3 bases at V and 6 bases at J, with 18 bases in the middle. Germline V CDR1 and CDR2: SGHRS, YFSETQ. In nucleotides, the CDR3 is TGCGCCAGCAGCTCGAACCTTGACAGGACAGCTGAAGCTTTCTTT. Protein sequence: CASSSNLDRTAEAFF.

This clonotype was found many times. The chain carries TRBV5-1 and TRBJ2-1; the D gene could be TRBD1 or TRBD2 (5 bases each). V shed 7 bases and J shed 0 bases, with 20 bases lying between them. CDR1 is SGHRS, CDR2 YFSETQ, per germline. The length of the CDR3 is 17 residues. CDR3 nucleotide sequence: TGCGCCAGCCGGTCCGGGACCGATCCTAGCTCCTACAATGAGCAGTTCTTC. This codes for CASRSGTDPSSYNEQFF.

The chain employs TRBV30 and TRBJ2-1; D is unresolved. The germline V and J ends were trimmed by 1 base and 10 bases, with 8 bases remaining between them. CDR1 is GTSNPN and CDR2 is SVGIG in the germline V gene (reference sequence). This CDR3 is built from 11 residues. DNA for the CDR3: TGTGCCTGGAGTGGTCTCGGCGAGCAGTTCTTC. It codes for CAWSGLGEQFF. The variable domain in full, with the rest retrieved from reference TRBV30 and TRBJ2-1, is SQTIHQWPATLVQPVGSPLSLECTVEGTSNPNLYWYRQAAGRGLQLLFYSVGIGQISSEVPQNLSASRPQDRQFILSSKKLLLSDSGFYLCAWSGLGEQFFGPGTRLTVL.

The sample holds many counts of this clonotype. The rearrangement joins TRBV28 to TRBJ1-5, with 11 bases that match TRBD1. With V trimmed by 7 bases and J by 7 bases, 12 bases remained unmatched. This CDR3 is built from 16 residues. Germline lookup yields CDR1 MDHEN and CDR2 SYDVKM. The CDR3 protein is CASTALGTGGNQPQHF. CDR3 sequence (DNA): TGTGCCAGCACCGCCCTTGGGACAGGGGGTAACCAGCCCCAGCATTTT.

There are a few counts of this clonotype. Being one base from a much bigger clone, this may be a read error. V usage is TRBV20-1 and J usage is TRBJ2-2; D is unclear. There are 15 residues in the CDR3. Germline CDR1 and CDR2: DFQATT and SNEGSKA (reference sequence). Here the CDR3 reads CCASTDPSDAGELFF. DNA for the CDR3: TGCTGTGCTAGTACGGACCCGTCGGACGCCGGGGAGCTGTTTTTT.

In its sample, this clonotype was seen many times. The rearrangement links TRBV11-2 to TRBJ2-7; 8 nucleotides match TRBD2. CDR3 length: 15 amino acids. Germline CDR1 is SGHAT and CDR2 is FQNNGV. J lost 4 bases, V lost 0 bases, and 5 bases had no gene match. In DNA, the CDR3 is TGTGCCAGCAGCTTAGAGTCTAGCGGGCTATACGAGCAGTACTTC. Its protein is CASSLESSGLYEQYF.

The chain combines TRBV7-9 with TRBJ2-1, with 9 nucleotides matching TRBD2. The CDR3 consists of 15 residues. J gave up 7 bases and V 2 bases, and 6 bases lay outside the gene matches. Germline values: CDR1 SEHNR, CDR2 FQNEAQ (reference sequence). CDR3 bases: TGTGCCAGCAGCTTACCGGCGGGAGGGGGAAATGAGCAGTTCTTC. Amino acid sequence: CASSLPAGGGNEQFF. Complete variable domain (other parts from reference TRBV7-9 and TRBJ2-1): DTGVSQNPRHKITKRGQNVTFRCDPISEHNRLYWYRQTLGQGPEFLTYFQNEAQLEKSRLLSDRFSAERPKGSFSTLEIQRTEQGDSAMYLCASSLPAGGGNEQFFGPGTRLTVL.

In this sample, this clonotype turned up once. This chain connects TRBV4-2 to TRBJ2-2; D is possibly TRBD1 (5 bases). The germline V and J ends were trimmed by 1 base and 6 bases, with 18 bases remaining between them. Germline loops: CDR1 LGHNA, CDR2 YNFKEQ. CDR3 length: 17 amino acids. Written as DNA, the CDR3 is TGTGCCAGCAGCCAAGTTGTCAGGGTCGAAGTTTCCGGGGAGCTGTTTTTT. This gives the protein CASSQVVRVEVSGELFF.

This clonotype was found many times. The J gene is TRBJ2-2, the V gene TRBV5-1, with 8 positions matching TRBD2. J lost 4 bases, V lost 3 bases, and 8 bases had no gene match. This CDR3 contains 16 residues. Germline values: CDR1 SGHRS, CDR2 YFSETQ. CDR3 residues: CASSYSGSYPTGELFF. The CDR3 nucleotides are TGCGCCAGCAGCTACAGCGGGAGTTACCCCACCGGGGAGCTGTTTTTT.

This clonotype was picked up many times. V gene TRBV20-1 combines with J gene TRBJ2-4; D may be TRBD2 (7 bases). CDR1 and CDR2 from the germline V gene are DFQATT and SNEGSKA (reference sequence). The CDR3 loop spans 15 amino acids. Trimming removed 5 bases at V and 0 bases at J, with 14 bases between. The CDR3 nucleotides are TGCAGTGCTTACGATAGGGGGGGAGCCAAAAACATTCAGTACTTC. It codes for CSAYDRGGAKNIQYF.

This clonotype was counted many times. The chain employs TRBV20-1 and TRBJ2-1, with D perhaps matching TRBD2 (7 bases). The germline CDR1 and CDR2 sequences are DFQATT and SNEGSKA (reference sequence). The V and J ends lost 4 bases and 0 bases respectively, with 16 bases between them. The CDR3 totals 16 residues. CDR3 protein: CSAILSGGSSYNEQFF. DNA of the CDR3: TGCAGTGCTATACTATCGGGGGGCAGCTCCTACAATGAGCAGTTCTTC.

The chain combines TRBV5-6 with TRBJ2-1; D tentatively reads TRBD1 or TRBD2 (5 bases each). Germline loops: CDR1 SGHDT, CDR2 YYEEEE. The CDR3 loop spans 16 amino acids. The ends were cut back, 0 bases at V and 6 bases at J, with 16 bases in the middle. The CDR3 reads CASSLASRGESNEQFF. Written as DNA, the CDR3 is TGTGCCAGCAGCTTGGCGTCGAGGGGTGAGTCCAATGAGCAGTTCTTC.

The chain carries TRBV3-1 and TRBJ2-3, with 11 bases that match TRBD1. Trimming cost V 4 bases and J 5 bases; bases outside gene matches: 5. There are 15 residues in the CDR3. Germline CDR1 reads LGHDT; CDR2 reads YNNKEL (reference sequence). The chain's CDR3 is CASSLGTGGVDTQYF. As DNA, the CDR3 is TGTGCCAGCAGCCTTGGGACAGGGGGAGTAGATACGCAGTATTTT.

This clonotype was observed a handful of times. This may be a read error, as it is one base from a much larger clone. In DNA, the CDR3 is TGTGCCAGCTCACCACCTCGAACAGGGGTCCTGAACTCTGAAGCTTTCTTT. It yields the protein CASSPPRTGVLNSEAFF. This chain links TRBV18 with TRBJ1-1, with TRBD1 matching 7 bases. CDR1 and CDR2 (germline): KGHSH, LQKENI. The CDR3 sequence is 17 residues long.

This clonotype was seen ten or more times. The chain carries TRBV29-1 and TRBJ2-7; no clear D gene. The CDR3 covers 11 residues. Germline assignment: CDR1 SQVTM and CDR2 ANQGSEA. Deletions cut 3 bases from V and 1 base from J, with 4 bases between. The CDR3 bases are TGCAGCGTTGAGGTATCCTACGAGCAGTACTTC. Amino acids: CSVEVSYEQYF.

This clonotype appeared many times. The V gene is TRBV20-1, the J gene TRBJ2-2; D may match TRBD1 or TRBD2 (5 bases each). The CDR3 length is 12 residues. V lost 3 bases to trimming and J lost 5 bases, with 7 bases between them. Per the germline V gene, CDR1 is DFQATT and CDR2 is SNEGSKA (reference sequence). The chain's CDR3 is CSARRGTGELFF. The CDR3 coding sequence is TGCAGTGCTAGGAGGGGAACCGGGGAGCTGTTTTTT.

This clonotype was recorded at least ten times. This rearrangement joins TRBV5-1 to TRBJ1-1; D may be TRBD1 (5 bases). Between the trimmed V and J ends, which lost 0 bases and 1 base, there was a span of 10 bases. Germline V gene data show CDR1 as SGHRS and CDR2 as YFSETQ. The CDR3 runs to 15 residues. The CDR3 nucleotides read TGCGCCAGCAGCTTGGTTGGAGGGGCGAACACTGAAGCTTTCTTT. Translation gives CASSLVGGANTEAFF. Complete variable domain (other parts from reference TRBV5-1 and TRBJ1-1): KAGVTQTPRYLIKTRGQQVTLSCSPISGHRSVSWYQQTPGQGLQFLFEYFSETQRNKGNFPGRFSGRQFSNSRSEMNVSTLELGDSALYLCASSLVGGANTEAFFGQGTRLTVV.

This clonotype was seen many times. The chain joins TRBV18 to TRBJ1-6, with TRBD1 matching over 8 bases. The length of the CDR3 is 14 residues. V was clipped by 3 bases and J by 8 bases; unmatched bases: 3. CDR1 is KGHSH, CDR2 LQKENI, per germline. The CDR3 protein is CASSPNRGDSPLHF. The CDR3 bases are TGTGCCAGCTCACCCAACAGGGGGGATTCACCCCTCCACTTT.

Many counts were recorded for this clonotype. The genes are TRBV4-3 and TRBJ1-6; 7 nucleotides agree with TRBD1. The CDR3 is 15 residues long. The V gene end was trimmed by 4 bases and the J gene end by 10 bases; junction bases not matched to a gene: 10. CDR1 is LGHNA, CDR2 YSLEER, per germline. This CDR3 is CASSLTVGGNSPLHF. CDR3 DNA: TGCGCCAGCAGCCTTACGGTAGGGGGCAACTCACCCCTCCACTTT.

A remark on this clonotype: A much bigger clone sits one base away, suggesting this may be a read error. This chain joins TRBV5-1 and TRBJ1-2; no clear D gene. This CDR3 comprises 14 residues. CDR1 and CDR2 from the germline V gene are SGHRS and YFSETQ. CDR3: CASKVAERTYGYPF. DNA for the CDR3: TGCGCCAGCAAGGTCGCGGAACGGACCTATGGCTACCCCTTC.

This clonotype came up many times. The V gene is TRBV7-9, the J gene TRBJ2-7; a weak D match, TRBD2 (6 bases). The germline V gene has CDR1 SEHNR and CDR2 FQNEAQ (reference sequence). Trimming stripped 5 bases from V and 3 bases from J, with 17 bases between. The CDR3 extends over 15 amino acids. The CDR3 coding sequence is TGTGCCAGCAGCCTCGGGGGTTCGGCGGACTACGAGCAGTACTTC. This translates into CASSLGGSADYEQYF.